These T cell receptor beta chains were read from a single sample in a study of T cell repertoires in cytomegalovirus infection. TCRdb redid the calling of the reads with MiXCR, one entry per CDR3 protein. The repertoire holds about 460,000 distinct CDR3 sequences, around 11% seen once, with about a tenth in the top ten. Sequencing was carried out using PBMCs. These receptors all stem from a human donor in good health (CMV status not recorded). Some clones in this sample may be carry-over from other donors' samples. Both conserved end residues are part of each CDR3.

TRBV20-1 | CSARGQGGHYGYTF
TRBV7-2 | CASNPGSPLQETQYF
TRBV27 | CASSSRLAVYEQYF
TRBV9 | CASSVLDKHEQYF
TRBV11-2 | CASSLRGVGGEETQYF
TRBV4-1 | CASSRQRAGSGQETQYF
TRBV7-8 | CASSSDRLGGYTF
TRBV12-3/TRBV12-4 | CASSPRLYSNQPQHF
TRBV6-5 | CASSSGTGGISDEVTF
TRBV25-1 | CASSEYKRAFF
TRBV5-1 | CASSLQLAGEQYF
TRBV7-9 | CASSFIAGYTF
TRBV5-1 | CASSLWDPGANVLTF
TRBV7-2 | CASSSGPGEFF
TRBV11-2 | CASSPTGSDFNYGYTF
TRBV2 | CASSELIEQYF
TRBV10-3 | CAIADPRQLMDF
TRBV10-3 | CAIRDSRAYEQYF
TRBV6-5 | CASSYVTSGTGELFF
TRBV4-1 | CASSQGQDEAKNIQYF
TRBV7-2 | CASSEGLANDEQYF
TRBV15 | CATSRDDFYEQYF
TRBV4-1 | CASSQDLAGGGNEQFF
TRBV19 | CASRQNGNSPLHF
TRBV15 | CATSRDPRLAEGETQYF
TRBV7-9 | CASSLGWRTSSYNEQFF
TRBV20-1 | CSARKDLNEKLFF
TRBV7-3 | CASSLAGKGNEQFF
TRBV7-3 | CASSLTGTGGLDEQYF
TRBV3-1 | CATAGGGGYEQYF
TRBV9 | CASSVEGRQTNNSPLHF
TRBV12-3/TRBV12-4 | CASSFGGDTDTQYF
TRBV11-3 | CASSLSLAGFNEQFF
TRBV19 | CASKHRDAEAFF
TRBV20-1 | CSASRHDNEQFF
TRBV7-8 | CASSLGAGVHGNTIYF
TRBV5-1 | CASRPMSNYGYTF
TRBV3-1 | CASSLTGTGNEQFF
TRBV7-3 | CASSFKSADTQYF
TRBV12-3/TRBV12-4 | CASLRWDTGELFF
TRBV2 | CASTEDRNYGYTF
TRBV19 | CASQGEAREKLFF
TRBV3-1 | CASTPTATLSEAFF
TRBV11-2 | CASSLDADMNTEAFF
TRBV13 | CASSGGDRGHEQYF
TRBV5-1 | CASSLGAGGETQYF
TRBV12-3/TRBV12-4 | CASSGGQVALFEQFF
TRBV7-2 | CASSPGTSGRANLRNEQYF
TRBV4-2 | CASSQIEPNYGYTF
TRBV7-9 | CASSSEGGSHEKLFF
TRBV11-2 | CASSPTGVRTGELFF
TRBV18 | CASSPRRLAGGETQYF
TRBV2 | CASKVNRGFARNTEAFF
TRBV6-1 | CASSEALKGAYSNQPQHF
TRBV7-8 | CASSSSTGRGYNF
TRBV7-8 | CASSLATTGGMYEQYF
TRBV19 | CASSIGGLAKNIQYF
TRBV29-1 | CSAELLQGGYGYTF
TRBV4-2 | CASSHPGRAEAFF